The rows below give T cell receptor beta chains drawn from one sample of a study of cytomegalovirus exposure and HLA in healthy donors. Data came from immunoSEQ multiplex PCR; TCRdb stores just in-frame clones and leaves some out. The top ten clones hold roughly 10% of a sample with roughly 180,000 clones, 80% to 90% of them seen once. The sequenced material came from PBMCs. The receptors were gathered from a man between 18 and 29 years old in good health and CMV-seropositive. Each CDR3 is given with its conserved first and last residue. Each record gives: CDR3 DNA, CDR3 protein, V gene, clone size, J gene, D gene. D genes are given only for firm matches. Clone size is not always given. Where it is, it says once, few, many or a class for expanded clones.

CDR3nt: TGCGCCAGCAGCTTACCCCAGGGGACGGGGGGTTACGAGCAGTACTTC
CDR3aa: CASSLPQGTGGYEQYF
v_gene: TRBV5-1
abundance: .
j_gene: TRBJ2-7
d_gene: .

CDR3nt: TGTGCCAGCAGCAAGAGGGCAGCCCTCACAGATACGCAGTATTTT
CDR3aa: CASSKRAALTDTQYF
v_gene: TRBV21-1
abundance: .
j_gene: TRBJ2-3
d_gene: .

CDR3nt: TGTGCCAGCAGCTTAAGAGCGAATTCTGGGGCCAACGTCCTGACTTTC
CDR3aa: CASSLRANSGANVLTF
v_gene: TRBV7-3
abundance: .
j_gene: TRBJ2-6
d_gene: .

CDR3nt: TGTGCCACACAGATAGCGGGGGGGAAGGTCACCGGGGAGCTGTTTTTT
CDR3aa: CATQIAGGKVTGELFF
v_gene: TRBV19
abundance: few
j_gene: TRBJ2-2
d_gene: TRBD2

CDR3nt: TGTGCCAGCAGCTTGGGACTACGGGAGACCCAGTACTTC
CDR3aa: CASSLGLRETQYF
v_gene: TRBV5-4
abundance: .
j_gene: TRBJ2-5
d_gene: .

CDR3nt: TGTGCCAGCAGCGGGGGAGGAAGTAATTCACCCCTCCACTTT
CDR3aa: CASSGGGSNSPLHF
v_gene: TRBV9
abundance: .
j_gene: TRBJ1-6
d_gene: .

CDR3nt: TGTGCCAGCCGCAGCGCTGGGGGCTACACCTTC
CDR3aa: CASRSAGGYTF
v_gene: TRBV6-5
abundance: once
j_gene: TRBJ1-2
d_gene: .

CDR3nt: TGTGCCAGCAGCTTAAATCTGATGCGACAGGGGGCCTACGAGCAGTACTTC
CDR3aa: CASSLNLMRQGAYEQYF
v_gene: TRBV7-2
abundance: .
j_gene: TRBJ2-7
d_gene: TRBD1

CDR3nt: TGTGCCAGCAGTATAACGACAGGCACAGATACGCAGTATTTT
CDR3aa: CASSITTGTDTQYF
v_gene: TRBV6-5
abundance: .
j_gene: TRBJ2-3
d_gene: .

CDR3nt: TGTGCCAGCGATCAAGGGACAGGGCCTACAGATACGCAGTATTTT
CDR3aa: CASDQGTGPTDTQYF
v_gene: TRBV6-1
abundance: .
j_gene: TRBJ2-3
d_gene: TRBD1

CDR3nt: TGTGCCAGCAGCAACGTCCCGGGACAGGGGAAAGGTCCTGGAAACACCATATATTTT
CDR3aa: CASSNVPGQGKGPGNTIYF
v_gene: TRBV7-9
abundance: .
j_gene: TRBJ1-3
d_gene: TRBD1

CDR3nt: TGTGCCAGCAGCGTAGTAGGGAATCAGGGGGGGACCCAGTACTTC
CDR3aa: CASSVVGNQGGTQYF
v_gene: TRBV9
abundance: few
j_gene: TRBJ2-5
d_gene: .

CDR3nt: TGTGCCAGCAGTGAAATGGGGGGTGGAGATACGCAGTATTTT
CDR3aa: CASSEMGGGDTQYF
v_gene: TRBV2
abundance: .
j_gene: TRBJ2-3
d_gene: .

CDR3nt: TGTGCCAGCAGCCGCCCCCACCGGGACAGGGGGCGAGAGACCCAGTACTTC
CDR3aa: CASSRPHRDRGRETQYF
v_gene: TRBV5-4
abundance: .
j_gene: TRBJ2-5
d_gene: TRBD1

CDR3nt: TGTGCCAGCAGCTTAGGGCCAGGGGCGTTGTCACCCCTCCACTTT
CDR3aa: CASSLGPGALSPLHF
v_gene: TRBV7-6
abundance: .
j_gene: TRBJ1-6
d_gene: .

CDR3nt: TGCGCCCACGGGCTCAATCAGGGCTTC
CDR3aa: CAHGLNQGF
v_gene: TRBV5-1
abundance: .
j_gene: TRBJ2-7
d_gene: .

CDR3nt: TGTGCCAGCAGCATACCCCTTGGGACAGGGGGAGACGAGCAGTACTTC
CDR3aa: CASSIPLGTGGDEQYF
v_gene: TRBV7-2
abundance: few
j_gene: TRBJ2-7
d_gene: TRBD1

CDR3nt: TGCGCCAGCAGACCCCTAGCGGGGGACGGAGATACGCAGTATTTT
CDR3aa: CASRPLAGDGDTQYF
v_gene: TRBV5-1
abundance: .
j_gene: TRBJ2-3
d_gene: TRBD2

CDR3nt: TGCGCCAGCGAAAGGACAGGAGGCTCGAACACCGGGGAGCTGTTTTTT
CDR3aa: CASERTGGSNTGELFF
v_gene: TRBV5-1
abundance: .
j_gene: TRBJ2-2
d_gene: TRBD1

CDR3nt: TGTGCCAGCAGCGCCCGGGGGGGCTCCTACGAGCAGTACTTC
CDR3aa: CASSARGGSYEQYF
v_gene: TRBV11-3
abundance: .
j_gene: TRBJ2-7
d_gene: TRBD2

CDR3nt: TGTGCCAGCAGCGCGGGGGTACCGAACACCGGGGAGCTGTTTTTT
CDR3aa: CASSAGVPNTGELFF
v_gene: TRBV11-2
abundance: .
j_gene: TRBJ2-2
d_gene: TRBD2

CDR3nt: TGTGCCAGCAGCTCTACGGAGGGACGCGCTTTCTTT
CDR3aa: CASSSTEGRAFF
v_gene: TRBV7-9
abundance: .
j_gene: TRBJ1-1
d_gene: .

CDR3nt: TGCAGCGTGGGTAAGACGGGGGAAAAACTGTTTTTT
CDR3aa: CSVGKTGEKLFF
v_gene: TRBV29-1
abundance: .
j_gene: TRBJ1-4
d_gene: .

CDR3nt: TGTGCCCAAAAGTCAGGCTACGAGCAGTACTTC
CDR3aa: CAQKSGYEQYF
v_gene: TRBV21-1
abundance: .
j_gene: TRBJ2-7
d_gene: .

CDR3nt: TGTGCCAGTGGACAGAGCTCTGGAAACACCATATATTTT
CDR3aa: CASGQSSGNTIYF
v_gene: TRBV19
abundance: .
j_gene: TRBJ1-3
d_gene: .

CDR3nt: TGTGCCAGCAGCCCCCTTCAAGGGGCCTTTTTTACAGATACGCGGTATTTT
CDR3aa: CASSPLQGAFFTDTRYF
v_gene: TRBV5-4
abundance: .
j_gene: TRBJ2-3
d_gene: .

CDR3nt: TGTGCCAGCAGCCCACAGGGAGAAAAACTGTTTTTT
CDR3aa: CASSPQGEKLFF
v_gene: TRBV7-2
abundance: .
j_gene: TRBJ1-4
d_gene: .

CDR3nt: TGTGCCAGCAGCTCCATGGAGGGAGACCTTGGCGCTTTCTTT
CDR3aa: CASSSMEGDLGAFF
v_gene: TRBV12-1
abundance: .
j_gene: TRBJ1-1
d_gene: .

CDR3nt: TGTGCCAGCAGCCAGCAATCCGGGACAGGGACCTACGAGCAGTACTTC
CDR3aa: CASSQQSGTGTYEQYF
v_gene: TRBV4-2
abundance: .
j_gene: TRBJ2-7
d_gene: TRBD1

CDR3nt: TGTGCCAGCAGCCCGCGACAGGGACAGTGGAACAATGAGCAGTTCTTC
CDR3aa: CASSPRQGQWNNEQFF
v_gene: TRBV7-2
abundance: .
j_gene: TRBJ2-1
d_gene: TRBD1

CDR3nt: TGTGCCTGGAGTGTTACAGGGTGGGGTGGCTACACCTTC
CDR3aa: CAWSVTGWGGYTF
v_gene: TRBV30
abundance: once
j_gene: TRBJ1-2
d_gene: .

CDR3nt: TGTGCCAGCAGCTCCTCCGGGAGGGAGCAGTACTTC
CDR3aa: CASSSSGREQYF
v_gene: TRBV7-8
abundance: .
j_gene: TRBJ2-5
d_gene: TRBD2

CDR3nt: TGTGCCAGCAGTTACGATCTGACGGGAGGCTACGAGCAGTACTTC
CDR3aa: CASSYDLTGGYEQYF
v_gene: TRBV6-5
abundance: .
j_gene: TRBJ2-7
d_gene: TRBD2

CDR3nt: TGTGCCAGTAGTGGGCGACCTGCGAACACTGAAGCTTTCTTT
CDR3aa: CASSGRPANTEAFF
v_gene: TRBV19
abundance: .
j_gene: TRBJ1-1
d_gene: .

CDR3nt: TGTGCCAGCAGCTTACGGGCGGGGGGCTACAATGAGCAGTTCTTC
CDR3aa: CASSLRAGGYNEQFF
v_gene: TRBV7-2
abundance: .
j_gene: TRBJ2-1
d_gene: TRBD2

CDR3nt: TGTGCCACCAGCCAGCGCAAGGCGGGGTTGGCTTCGTCCTACGAGCAGTACTTC
CDR3aa: CATSQRKAGLASSYEQYF
v_gene: TRBV15
abundance: .
j_gene: TRBJ2-7
d_gene: .

CDR3nt: TGTGCCAGCCAGAGGGGGTGGCCTCCAGAGACCCAGTACTTC
CDR3aa: CASQRGWPPETQYF
v_gene: TRBV7-9
abundance: .
j_gene: TRBJ2-5
d_gene: .

CDR3nt: TGCGCCAGCAGCATGGATATGAGGACTGAAGCTTTCTTT
CDR3aa: CASSMDMRTEAFF
v_gene: TRBV5-1
abundance: .
j_gene: TRBJ1-1
d_gene: .

CDR3nt: TGTGCCAGCAAGACTAGCGGGGGCCCCTACGAGCAGTACTTC
CDR3aa: CASKTSGGPYEQYF
v_gene: TRBV27
abundance: .
j_gene: TRBJ2-7
d_gene: TRBD2

CDR3nt: TGTGCCAGCAGCGCCGGCATCGGGACAGGGATTATCTACGAGCAGTACTTC
CDR3aa: CASSAGIGTGIIYEQYF
v_gene: TRBV9
abundance: .
j_gene: TRBJ2-7
d_gene: TRBD1

CDR3nt: TGCGCCAGCAGCTCTACAGGGGGCGCAGCAGATACGCAGTATTTT
CDR3aa: CASSSTGGAADTQYF
v_gene: TRBV5-1
abundance: .
j_gene: TRBJ2-3
d_gene: TRBD1

CDR3nt: TGCGCCAGCAGTGAGGCAATCAGGTGGAACACTGAAGCTTTCTTT
CDR3aa: CASSEAIRWNTEAFF
v_gene: TRBV10-2
abundance: .
j_gene: TRBJ1-1
d_gene: .

CDR3nt: TGTGCCAGCAGGGGGGACAGGGGGCCCTACGAGCAGTACTTC
CDR3aa: CASRGDRGPYEQYF
v_gene: TRBV6-1
abundance: .
j_gene: TRBJ2-7
d_gene: TRBD1

CDR3nt: TGTGCCAGCAGGGGGGGAAAGGGGAGCTTGAAAGGGGCCAACGTCCTGACTTTC
CDR3aa: CASRGGKGSLKGANVLTF
v_gene: TRBV9
abundance: .
j_gene: TRBJ2-6
d_gene: .

CDR3nt: TGCGCCAGCAGCTTAGAGGACAACTACAATGAGCAGTTCTTC
CDR3aa: CASSLEDNYNEQFF
v_gene: TRBV5-1
abundance: .
j_gene: TRBJ2-1
d_gene: .

CDR3nt: TGTGCCAGCAGGCCGACAGGGGATAGAGGAACCTACGAGCAGTACTTC
CDR3aa: CASRPTGDRGTYEQYF
v_gene: TRBV5-6
abundance: .
j_gene: TRBJ2-7
d_gene: TRBD1

CDR3nt: TGCGCCAGCAGCTCGGGGGGCGCAAGGGGCTACGAGCAGTACTTC
CDR3aa: CASSSGGARGYEQYF
v_gene: TRBV5-1
abundance: .
j_gene: TRBJ2-7
d_gene: .

CDR3nt: TGTGCCAGCAGATCAAGAGTCTACGAGCAGTACTTC
CDR3aa: CASRSRVYEQYF
v_gene: TRBV6-5
abundance: few
j_gene: TRBJ2-7
d_gene: .

CDR3nt: TGTGCCAGCAGCTTGGATGGGGGCTCAGGGGAGACCCAGTACTTC
CDR3aa: CASSLDGGSGETQYF
v_gene: TRBV5-4
abundance: .
j_gene: TRBJ2-5
d_gene: .

CDR3nt: TGCGCCAGCAGCTTGGCTGAAGGGGTTGGCTACACCTTC
CDR3aa: CASSLAEGVGYTF
v_gene: TRBV5-1
abundance: .
j_gene: TRBJ1-2
d_gene: .

CDR3nt: TGTGCCGTTGGGGGGGGAATTGGGACAGGGTTATTTGAGCAGTACTTC
CDR3aa: CAVGGGIGTGLFEQYF
v_gene: TRBV5-4
abundance: few
j_gene: TRBJ2-7
d_gene: TRBD1

CDR3nt: TGTGCCAGCAGCCCCCGGACAGGGAGTCGCACAGATACGCAGTATTTT
CDR3aa: CASSPRTGSRTDTQYF
v_gene: TRBV9
abundance: once
j_gene: TRBJ2-3
d_gene: TRBD1

CDR3nt: TGTGCCAGTAGTATATCCGGGTCGGGCACCGGGGAGCTGTTTTTT
CDR3aa: CASSISGSGTGELFF
v_gene: TRBV19
abundance: .
j_gene: TRBJ2-2
d_gene: .

CDR3nt: TGTGCCAGCAGTGCCGACAGGGCCAATCAGCCCCAGCATTTT
CDR3aa: CASSADRANQPQHF
v_gene: TRBV2
abundance: .
j_gene: TRBJ1-5
d_gene: TRBD1

CDR3nt: TGTGCCAGCAGCCTAGGGGGCCTAAGCTCTGGGGCCAACGTCCTGACTTTC
CDR3aa: CASSLGGLSSGANVLTF
v_gene: TRBV7-2
abundance: .
j_gene: TRBJ2-6
d_gene: TRBD1

CDR3nt: TGTGCCAGCAGCTTACGATGGACAAATGATTCACCCCTCCACTTT
CDR3aa: CASSLRWTNDSPLHF
v_gene: TRBV7-2
abundance: .
j_gene: TRBJ1-6
d_gene: .

CDR3nt: TGTGCCAGCAGCCTAAGGGACAGGGGGCGCGAGCAGTACTTC
CDR3aa: CASSLRDRGREQYF
v_gene: TRBV9
abundance: .
j_gene: TRBJ2-7
d_gene: TRBD1

CDR3nt: TGTGCCACCAGCAGTCTCCGGACAGGGAAGGGCGAGCAGTACTTC
CDR3aa: CATSSLRTGKGEQYF
v_gene: TRBV15
abundance: .
j_gene: TRBJ2-7
d_gene: TRBD1

CDR3nt: TGCGCCAGCAGCTCGGGACTAGCGGGGGGAGGTGCAGATACGCAGTATTTT
CDR3aa: CASSSGLAGGGADTQYF
v_gene: TRBV5-1
abundance: .
j_gene: TRBJ2-3
d_gene: TRBD2